This T cell receptor beta chain was observed in a study of PD-1 blockade in mismatch repair-deficient tumors. Study-wide findings and caveats: After pembrolizumab, tumor-resident clones rose rapidly, then generally contracted before radiologic responses.

TCR sequencing covered a few patients who responded to pembrolizumab. Measured with immunoSEQ multiplex PCR; TCRdb has only the in-frame clones, and not every one. The table includes under 150,000 clones, 88% detected once. With regard to this clone: The antigen is undetermined.

Germline V gene data show CDR1 as SGHRS and CDR2 as YFSETQ. V was pared by 4 bases and J by 7 bases, with 10 bases of the junction left unmatched. The CDR3 extends over 15 amino acids. The V call is TRBV5-1, the J call TRBJ2-7; 11 bases are a match to TRBD2. The source is an adult with mismatch repair-deficient cancer. The sample in question was peripheral blood, obtained 70 to 73 weeks after starting pembrolizumab. The CDR3 loop is CASSAPLAGEHEQYF. DNA of the CDR3: TGCGCCAGCAGCGCACCACTAGCGGGAGAACATGAGCAGTACTTC.